The sequence of this T cell receptor beta chain was determined in a study of blood T cell repertoires in COVID-19. For the study at large: There were acute and convalescent COVID-19 samples, and they came from the United States, Italy and Spain. Sample material is recorded as cDNA or gDNA derived from T cells, B-cell-depleted T cells, or PBMCs.

Trimming removed 4 bases from V and 2 bases from J, with 9 bases in between. Germline lookup yields CDR1 SGHTA and CDR2 FQGTGA. This CDR3 region has 14 residues. Authors' processing steps: Quantification of nucleated cells was approximated via reference gene primer amplification. This table comes from immunoSEQ multiplex PCR, and its TCRdb copy is limited to in-frame clones, with some not included. V and J calls and clone size are those listed in that table; D and trimming were worked out from the DNA. The sample has 130,000 to 150,000 clones; around nine tenths are singletons. The receptor was derived from a human donor in a cohort sampled during active COVID-19. Source material: peripheral blood. The chain combines TRBV7-3 with TRBJ2-1, with D perhaps TRBD1 (6 bases). The CDR3 protein is CASSSGQPYNEQFF. The CDR3 DNA is TGTGCCAGCAGCTCGGGACAACCCTACAATGAGCAGTTCTTC.